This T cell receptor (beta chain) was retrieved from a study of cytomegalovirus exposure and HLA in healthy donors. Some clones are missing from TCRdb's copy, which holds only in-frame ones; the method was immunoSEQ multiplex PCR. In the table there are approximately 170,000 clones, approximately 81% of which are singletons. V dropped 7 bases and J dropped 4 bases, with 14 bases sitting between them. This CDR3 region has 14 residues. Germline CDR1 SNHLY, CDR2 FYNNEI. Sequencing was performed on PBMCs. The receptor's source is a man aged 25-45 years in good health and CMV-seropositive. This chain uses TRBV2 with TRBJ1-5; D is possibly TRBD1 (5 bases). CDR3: CASTGAGQNQPQHF. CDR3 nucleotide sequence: TGTGCCAGCACAGGCGCGGGGCAAAATCAGCCCCAGCATTTT. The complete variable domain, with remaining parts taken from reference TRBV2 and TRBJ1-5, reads EPEVTQTPSHQVTQMGQEVILRCVPISNHLYFYWYRQILGQKVEFLVSFYNNEISEKSEIFDDQFSVERPDGSNFTLKIRSTKLEDSAMYFCASTGAGQNQPQHFGDGTRLSIL.